The 8 T cell receptor beta chains below come from one sample, sequenced in a study of blood T cells in healthy people across ages (dated by TCRdb to between 2014 and 2017). The receptor library was made with 5' RACE. The sequencer listed for this sample is Illumina HiSeq 2500. The second PCR ran for about 6 to 12 cycles and used a J-beta primer mix along with a sample-barcoded 5' primer. TCRdb applied fastp at Q25 and MiXCR to the public reads, then kept only in-frame beta chains. Every entry covers one CDR3 protein and lists the most common genes and DNA from its rows. The sample has roughly 1.5 million distinct CDR3 sequences on record, roughly two fifths of them singletons. The ten largest clones take up around 4% of the sample. The sequenced sample was blood. These TCRs come from a young woman in good health.

This clonotype turned up a few times. This chain connects TRBV20-1 to TRBJ2-1, with TRBD2 identical over 12 bases. The germline V gene encodes CDR1 DFQATT and CDR2 SNEGSKA (reference sequence). The CDR3 totals 16 residues. V lost 2 bases to trimming and J lost 9 bases; unmatched junction nucleotides: 11. CDR3 bases: TGCAGTGCTAGACAACTAGCGGGAGGCCCCCCTTCTGAGCAGTTCTTC. This translates into CSARQLAGGPPSEQFF.

In its sample, this clonotype was seen many times. This chain joins TRBV5-1 and TRBJ1-1; D remains ambiguous. The CDR3 is 13 residues long. The germline V and J ends were trimmed by 3 bases and 0 bases, with 6 bases remaining between them. Per the germline V gene, CDR1 is SGHRS and CDR2 is YFSETQ. The CDR3 region has the DNA TGCGCCAGCAGCTCGACCGTGAACACTGAAGCTTTCTTT. Its translation: CASSSTVNTEAFF.

V gene TRBV5-6 combines with J gene TRBJ2-7; TRBD1 matches at 8 bases. Germline assignment: CDR1 SGHDT and CDR2 YYEEEE. The CDR3 contains 15 residues. V was pared by 0 bases and J by 2 bases, with 4 bases of the junction left unmatched. The chain's CDR3 is CASSLGDRYTYEQYF. In nucleotides, the CDR3 is TGTGCCAGCAGCTTGGGGGACAGGTATACCTACGAGCAGTACTTC.

V and J are TRBV7-2 and TRBJ2-7; the match to TRBD1 covers 8 bases. Germline CDR1 SGHTA, CDR2 FQGNSA. The CDR3 covers 15 residues. J was trimmed by 2 bases and V by 1 base; bases with no gene match: 4. CDR3 protein: CASSLGTGKTYEQYF. CDR3 sequence (DNA): TGTGCCAGCAGCTTAGGGACAGGGAAAACCTACGAGCAGTACTTC.

The chain recombines TRBV12-3 or TRBV12-4 with TRBJ2-5, with D possibly being TRBD2 (5 bases). V lost 3 bases to trimming and J lost 1 base, with 12 bases between them. The CDR3 loop spans 15 amino acids. CDR3 bases: TGTGCCAGCAGTTTGGCTGCGGGCCCCCAAGAGACCCAGTACTTC. Translation: CASSLAAGPQETQYF.

There are a few counts of this clonotype. The chain combines TRBV20-1 with TRBJ2-1; 10 bases are shared with TRBD2. Matching the DNA end better, TRBJ2-7 makes the J call doubtful. CDR3 length: 16 amino acids. Germline V gene data show CDR1 as DFQATT and CDR2 as SNEGSKA (reference sequence). The CDR3 region has the DNA TGCAGGGTGGCTAGCGGGAGCTCAAGCTCCTACAATGAGCAGTACTTC. Amino acid sequence: CRVASGSSSSYNEQYF.

This clonotype was detected once. The chain is built from TRBV24-1 and TRBJ2-1; TRBD1 is a possible D gene (7 bases). The CDR3 totals 17 residues. V was clipped by 3 bases and J by 3 bases, with 17 bases between them. Germline CDR1 is KGHDR and CDR2 is SFDVKD. CDR3 sequence reads: CATSDAGGGLYYNEQFF. CDR3 nucleotide sequence: TGTGCCACCAGTGATGCCGGAGGGGGCCTGTACTACAATGAGCAGTTCTTC.

This rearrangement joins TRBV7-3 to TRBJ2-3; maybe TRBD1 (6 bases). Trimming removed 3 bases at V and 0 bases at J, with 16 bases between. Germline loops: CDR1 SGHTA, CDR2 FQGTGA. The CDR3 contains 17 residues. The CDR3 region has the DNA TGTGCCAGCAGCTTTCGGACAGTCGTGACTAGCACAGATACGCAGTATTTT. Translated: CASSFRTVVTSTDTQYF.